This TCR beta chain was recovered during a study of cytomegalovirus exposure and HLA in healthy donors. Turning to this clone: Its antigen is undetermined.

Study results and caveats: The presence/absence work took it that sequencing depth was about the same across donors. Later analysis found that TCR beta chains associated with HLA were more clonally expanded than other, equally common chains. Earlier analysis looked at TCR beta V segments, and most were productive about 87% or about 30% of the time.

The PCR used 60 Vbeta and 13 Jbeta primers. The data were produced by immunoSEQ multiplex PCR, yet TCRdb's version contains in-frame clones alone and is incomplete. The sample data list 40,000 or so clones. CDR3 length: 16 residues. V lost 2 bases and J lost 0, with 11 bases in between. Germline assignment: CDR1 SGHDN and CDR2 FVKESK. The rearrangement uses TRBV14 and TRBJ2-1; TRBD1 might be the D (5 bases). Source material: PBMCs. The receptor was derived from a woman in her 30s in good health and CMV-seropositive. The CDR3 spells CASSQTTGASYNEQFF. The CDR3, as DNA: TGTGCCAGCAGCCAAACTACAGGAGCCTCCTACAATGAGCAGTTCTTC.